This T cell receptor beta chain stems from a study of T-cell memory formation after mild COVID-19. J lost 4 bases, V lost 3 bases, and 18 bases had no gene match. The CDR3 is made up of 20 amino acids. Germline V gene lookup returns CDR1 LGHNA and CDR2 YSLEER. Via MiXCR, TCRdb re-called the 5' RACE reads, giving one row per CDR3 protein. The table has about 84,000 distinct CDR3 sequences, around 14% seen once. Study observations and caveats: Researchers could not confirm that second-wave clones peaking on day 37 targeted SARS-CoV-2.

A note on this clonotype: Its antigen is not identified.

The source material was PBMCs or a T cell subset sorted from them (not recorded which). The chain links TRBV4-3 to TRBJ2-1, with 10 positions matching TRBD1. This TCR derives from an adult woman who had mild COVID-19 (a few samples of this study predate the infection). Cell type and time point are not known. The CDR3: CASSHGQGGSAGEVYNEQFF. CDR3 in DNA: TGCGCCAGCAGCCACGGACAGGGGGGCTCAGCGGGAGAAGTTTACAATGAGCAGTTCTTC.